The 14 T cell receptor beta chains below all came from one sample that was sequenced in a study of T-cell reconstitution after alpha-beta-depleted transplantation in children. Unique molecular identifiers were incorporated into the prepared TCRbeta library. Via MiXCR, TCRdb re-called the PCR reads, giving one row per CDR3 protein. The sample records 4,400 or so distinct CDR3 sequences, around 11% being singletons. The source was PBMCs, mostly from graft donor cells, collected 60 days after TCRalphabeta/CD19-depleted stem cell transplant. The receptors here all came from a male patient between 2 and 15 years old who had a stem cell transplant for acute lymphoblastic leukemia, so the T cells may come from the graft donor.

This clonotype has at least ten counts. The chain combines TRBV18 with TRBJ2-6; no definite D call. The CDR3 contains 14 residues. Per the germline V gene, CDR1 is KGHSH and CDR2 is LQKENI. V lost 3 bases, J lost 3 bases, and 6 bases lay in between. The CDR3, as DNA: TGTGCCAGCTCACCCACCATTGGGGCCAACGTCCTGACTTTC. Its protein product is CASSPTIGANVLTF.

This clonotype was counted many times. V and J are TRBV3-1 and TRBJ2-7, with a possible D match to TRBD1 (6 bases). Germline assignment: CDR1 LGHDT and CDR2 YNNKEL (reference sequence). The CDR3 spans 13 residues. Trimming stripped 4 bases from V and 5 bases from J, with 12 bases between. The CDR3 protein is CASSLQGSHEQYF. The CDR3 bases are TGTGCCAGCAGCCTTCAGGGGAGCCACGAGCAGTACTTC.

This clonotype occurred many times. The CDR3 coding sequence is TGTGCCAGCAGTTACTCGACCCTATCACCCCTCCACTTT. Its translation: CASSYSTLSPLHF. The chain is built from TRBV6-6 and TRBJ1-6; D uncertain. This CDR3 comprises 13 residues. Trimming removed 0 bases from V and 10 bases from J, with 7 bases in between. CDR1 MNHNY and CDR2 SVGAGI come from the germline V gene (reference sequence).

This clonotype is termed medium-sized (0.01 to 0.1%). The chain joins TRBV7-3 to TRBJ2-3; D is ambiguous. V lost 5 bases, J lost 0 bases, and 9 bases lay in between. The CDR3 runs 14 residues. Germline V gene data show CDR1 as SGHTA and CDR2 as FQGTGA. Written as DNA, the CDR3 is TGTGCCAGCAGCCCTGGGCCAAGCACAGATACGCAGTATTTT. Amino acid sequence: CASSPGPSTDTQYF.

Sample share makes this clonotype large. CDR3 residues: CSDYRGENTGELFF. Written as DNA, the CDR3 is TGCAGCGATTACAGGGGGGAGAACACCGGGGAGCTGTTTTTT. The chain combines TRBV29-1 with TRBJ2-2; 8 bases are shared with TRBD1. The CDR3 consists of 14 residues. Germline CDR1 SQVTM, CDR2 ANQGSEA. After removal of 7 bases from V and 1 base from J, the junction contained 5 bases not matched to a gene.

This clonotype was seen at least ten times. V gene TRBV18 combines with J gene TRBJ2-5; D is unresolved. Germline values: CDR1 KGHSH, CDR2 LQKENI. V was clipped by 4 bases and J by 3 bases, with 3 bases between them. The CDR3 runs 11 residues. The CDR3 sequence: CASSREETQYF. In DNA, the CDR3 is TGTGCCAGCTCACGGGAAGAGACCCAGTACTTC.

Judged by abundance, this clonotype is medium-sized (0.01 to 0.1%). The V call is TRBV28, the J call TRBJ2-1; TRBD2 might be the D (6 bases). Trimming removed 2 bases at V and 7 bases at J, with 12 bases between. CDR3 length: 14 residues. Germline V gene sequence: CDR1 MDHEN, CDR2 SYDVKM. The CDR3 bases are TGTGCCAGCAGTTTAGGAGGGCCGGAGAATGAGCAGTTCTTC. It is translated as CASSLGGPENEQFF.

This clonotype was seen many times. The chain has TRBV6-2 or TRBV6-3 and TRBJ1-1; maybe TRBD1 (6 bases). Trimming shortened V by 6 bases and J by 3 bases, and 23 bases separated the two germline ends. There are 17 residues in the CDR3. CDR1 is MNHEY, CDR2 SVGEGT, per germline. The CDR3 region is CASSRVTGGVKYTEAFF. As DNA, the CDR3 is TGTGCCAGCAGCAGAGTAACGGGGGGCGTGAAGTACACTGAAGCTTTCTTT.

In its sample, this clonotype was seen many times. CDR3 protein: CASSFDWYWGSGNTIYF. The CDR3 nucleotides are TGTGCCAGCAGCTTTGATTGGTACTGGGGTTCTGGAAACACCATATATTTT. The V gene is TRBV7-9, the J gene TRBJ1-3, with D uncertain. CDR1 and CDR2 (germline): SEHNR, FQNEAQ (reference sequence). The germline V and J ends were trimmed by 3 bases and 1 base, with 16 bases remaining between them. CDR3 length: 17 amino acids.

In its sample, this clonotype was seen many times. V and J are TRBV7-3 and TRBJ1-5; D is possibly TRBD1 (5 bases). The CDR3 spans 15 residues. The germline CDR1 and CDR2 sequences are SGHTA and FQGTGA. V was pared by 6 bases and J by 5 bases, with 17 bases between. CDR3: CASRPTGQTDQPQHF. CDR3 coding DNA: TGTGCCAGCAGACCGACGGGGCAGACGGATCAGCCCCAGCATTTT.

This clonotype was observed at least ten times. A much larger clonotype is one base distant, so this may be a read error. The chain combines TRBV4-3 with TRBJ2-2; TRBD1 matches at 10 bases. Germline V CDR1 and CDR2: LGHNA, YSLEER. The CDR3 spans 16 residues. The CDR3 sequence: CASSRGTGVYPGELSF. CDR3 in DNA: TGCGCCAGCAGCCGAGGGACAGGGGTTTATCCCGGGGAGCTGTCTTTT.

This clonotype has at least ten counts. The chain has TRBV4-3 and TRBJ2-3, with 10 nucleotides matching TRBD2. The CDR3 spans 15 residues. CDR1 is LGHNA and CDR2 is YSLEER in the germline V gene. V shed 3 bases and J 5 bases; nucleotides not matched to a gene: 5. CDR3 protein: CASSHTSGEKDTQYF. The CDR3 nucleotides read TGCGCCAGCAGCCATACTAGCGGGGAGAAAGATACGCAGTATTTT.

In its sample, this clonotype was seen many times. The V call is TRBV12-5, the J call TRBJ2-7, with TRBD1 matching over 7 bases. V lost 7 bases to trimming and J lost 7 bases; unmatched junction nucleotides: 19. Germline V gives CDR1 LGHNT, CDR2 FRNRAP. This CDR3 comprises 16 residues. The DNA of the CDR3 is TGTGCTAGTGCCCAGACAAGACAGGGTTGGACTTCTGAGCAGTACTTC. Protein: CASAQTRQGWTSEQYF.

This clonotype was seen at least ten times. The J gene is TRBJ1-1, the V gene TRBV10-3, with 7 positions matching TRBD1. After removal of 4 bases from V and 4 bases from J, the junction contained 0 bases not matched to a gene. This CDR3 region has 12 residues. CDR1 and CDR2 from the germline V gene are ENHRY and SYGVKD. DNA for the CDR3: TGTGCCATCAGTGGACAGGGCACTGAAGCTTTCTTT. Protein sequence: CAISGQGTEAFF.